These 29 T cell receptor beta chains were sequenced from one sample in a study of tumor and adjacent non-tumor tissue in lung cancer. This sample's RNA came from whole unsorted tissue. A modified ARM-PCR protocol with three rounds of nested PCR amplified TCRbeta. TCRdb re-called the multiplex PCR reads through MiXCR, storing one row per CDR3 protein. The sample lists some 84,000 distinct CDR3 sequences; 61% were seen once. The sample consisted of lung tumor tissue. The receptors shown here come from a man aged 65 to 79 with non-small cell lung cancer.

Concerning this clonotype itself: The final CDR3 position lacks the conserved phenylalanine or tryptophan, pointing to a likely read error. The limits of the CDR3 on the DNA are not certain, so only TCRdb's listed CDR3 is given. The chain carries TRBV6-6 and TRBJ2-1; TRBD2 is the table's D call and was not checked against the DNA. Germline lookup yields CDR1 MNHNY and CDR2 SVGAGI (reference sequence). The CDR3 comprises 10 residues, both ends counted. The CDR3 here is CASTGLREFL.

This sequence joins TRBV11-1 and TRBJ2-3; a possible D gene is TRBD2 (5 bases). V gave up 5 bases and J gave up 2 bases, with 17 bases separating them. The CDR3 length is 16 residues. Germline assignment: CDR1 SGHAT and CDR2 FQDESV (reference sequence). The DNA for the CDR3 is TGTGCCAGCAGCGGTCTTGAGGTGGACTTCACAGATACGCAGTATTTT. Its protein product is CASSGLEVDFTDTQYF.

The sample holds many counts of this clonotype. The gene calls are TRBV12-3 or TRBV12-4 and TRBJ1-2; the D is unclear. Trimming left V 0 bases short and J 4 bases short, with 3 bases between. The CDR3 is 12 amino acids. The CDR3 nucleotides are TGTGCCAGCAGTTTAGCAGGCTATGGCTACACCTTC. This gives the protein CASSLAGYGYTF.

Comment on this clonotype: One end of the junction varies from germline; a read error may be responsible. The genes are TRBV5-6 and TRBJ2-7; the D call may be TRBD1 or TRBD2 (5 bases each). The CDR3 consists of 16 residues. Germline CDR1 SGHDT, CDR2 YYEEEE. CDR3 sequence: CASSLGEDGAFYEQYF. The DNA of the CDR3 is TGTGCTAGCAGCCTGGGAGAGGACGGGGCCTTCTACGAGCAGTACTTC. Using reference TRBV5-6 and TRBJ2-7 for the parts outside the CDR3, the full variable domain is DAGVTQSPTHLIKTRGQQVTLRCSPKSGHDTVSWYQQALGQGPQFIFQYYEEEERQRGNFPDRFSGHQFPNYSSELNVNALLLGDSALYLCASSLGEDGAFYEQYFGPGTRLTVT.

This chain connects TRBV29-1 to TRBJ2-1, with 7 positions matching TRBD2. V shed 6 bases and J 2 bases; nucleotides not matched to a gene: 7. CDR1 is SQVTM, CDR2 ANQGSEA, per germline. The CDR3 consists of 14 residues. The CDR3 nucleotides are TGCAGCGTCTCTGCGGGAGCCACCTACAATGAGCAGTTCTTC. Translating gives CSVSAGATYNEQFF.

Notes on this clonotype: A much larger clone lies one base from this, so it may be a read error. J is TRBJ1-2 and V is TRBV29-1; D ambiguous. V was shortened by 2 bases and J by 3 bases, with 10 bases between the two germline ends. Germline CDR1 SQVTM, CDR2 ANQGSEA. CDR3 size: 13 residues. DNA of the CDR3: TGCAGCGTTGAATCCGAGGAGGACTATGGCTACACCTTC. It translates to CSVESEEDYGYTF. Combining the CDR3 with reference TRBV29-1 and TRBJ1-2 gives the whole variable domain SAVISQKPSRDICQRGTSLTIQCQVDSQVTMMFWYRQQPGQSLTLIATANQGSEATYESGFVIDKFPISRPNLTFSTLTVSNMSPEDSSIYLCSVESEEDYGYTFGSGTRLTVV.

As for this clonotype: The missing conserved phenylalanine or tryptophan at the end of this CDR3 makes a read error likely. The DNA is omitted, as the CDR3 cannot be located on it reliably, and the CDR3 follows TCRdb's listing. The V and J genes are TRBV6-5 and TRBJ2-7; the D segment call TRBD1 is taken from the table without a DNA check. From germline, CDR1 is MNHEY and CDR2 SVGAGI. Termini included, the CDR3 measures 14 amino acids. The chain's CDR3 is CASSELGTGDEQYL.

Of note for this clonotype: At one end the junction does not follow the germline gene, possibly because of a read error. The chain employs TRBV4-1 and TRBJ2-3; D gene unclear. The CDR3 contains 14 residues. Germline lookup yields CDR1 MGHRA and CDR2 YSYEKL. CDR3 nucleotide sequence: TGCGCCAGCAGTCAAGTCCCCCTGATGGATACGCAGTATTTT. Translation gives CASSQVPLMDTQYF.

The chain links TRBV5-1 to TRBJ2-7; either TRBD1 or TRBD2 may supply D (6 bases each). V dropped 5 bases and J dropped 2 bases, with 14 bases sitting between them. From germline, CDR1 is SGHRS and CDR2 YFSETQ. This CDR3 is built from 14 residues. The CDR3 DNA is TGCGCCAGCAGTCTAAGGGGGGTGGCCTACGAGCAGTACTTC. Translated: CASSLRGVAYEQYF.

This clonotype was observed a handful of times. The chain has TRBV20-1 and TRBJ2-1, with a possible D match to TRBD2 (6 bases). The CDR3 totals 15 residues. CDR1 DFQATT and CDR2 SNEGSKA come from the germline V gene (reference sequence). V lost 7 bases to trimming and J lost 9 bases, with 25 bases between them. The chain's CDR3 is CSVSLTSGRIGEQFF. The CDR3 region has the DNA TGCAGTGTTAGCCTGACTAGTGGGAGGATCGGTGAGCAGTTCTTC.

At least ten counts were recorded for this clonotype. CDR3 protein: CSSPSLGAKGAFF. Here the CDR3 DNA reads TGCAGCTCCCCTAGTTTGGGGGCTAAGGGAGCTTTCTTT. The rearrangement joins TRBV29-1 to TRBJ1-1, with a weak D call TRBD1 (6 bases). The V end was cut by 8 bases, the J end by 10 bases, with 23 bases between. Germline loops: CDR1 SQVTM, CDR2 ANQGSEA. The CDR3 totals 13 residues.

This clonotype was seen at least ten times. V gene TRBV5-1 combines with J gene TRBJ2-3; D is uncertain. Germline-derived CDR1 and CDR2 are SGHRS and YFSETQ. The V end was cut by 0 bases, the J end by 9 bases, with 8 bases between. The length of the CDR3 is 12 residues. The CDR3, as DNA: TGCGCCAGCAGCTTGGAGGTATCCACGCAGTATTTT. Its protein is CASSLEVSTQYF.

Of note for this clonotype: Possible read error: a much larger clone is one base away. The rearrangement uses TRBV11-2 and TRBJ2-2; the match to TRBD2 covers 13 bases. The CDR3 length is 15 residues. Germline V gene data show CDR1 as SGHAT and CDR2 as FQNNGV. The CDR3 here is CASSSGLAGPGGLFF. The CDR3 DNA reads TGTGCCAGCAGCTCGGGACTAGCGGGGCCCGGGGGGCTGTTTTTT.

Here the CDR3 reads CAGGLTNEKLFF. CDR3 in DNA: TGTGCCGGCGGTCTAACTAATGAAAAACTGTTTTTT. J is TRBJ1-4 and V is TRBV28; D is uncertain. This CDR3 has 12 residues. CDR1 is MDHEN, CDR2 SYDVKM, per germline. Deletions cut 11 bases from V and 1 base from J, with 8 bases between.

The chain uses TRBV11-3 and TRBJ2-2; TRBD2 matches at 7 bases. The CDR3 consists of 17 residues. The V and J ends lost 7 bases and 5 bases, in that order; junction bases with no gene match: 16. Per germline, CDR1 SGHNT and CDR2 YENEEA. CDR3: CASNIGVGGPRTGELFF. The CDR3 nucleotides are TGTGCCAGCAACATAGGGGTGGGAGGGCCGAGAACCGGGGAGCTGTTTTTT.

As to this clonotype: The junction shows a germline mismatch at one end, possibly a read error. J is TRBJ2-3 and V is TRBV11-2, with TRBD2 matching over 16 bases. In germline, CDR1 is SGHAT, CDR2 FQNNGV. There are 16 residues in the CDR3. In nucleotides, the CDR3 is TGTGGCAGCAGCACGGGACTAGCGGGGGGGTCGGGTACGCAATATTTT. It yields the protein CGSSTGLAGGSGTQYF.

The sample holds one count of this clonotype. One end of the junction fails to match germline, which may point to a read error. The V call is TRBV4-2, the J call TRBJ1-4; D is ambiguous. The length of the CDR3 is 17 residues. Germline V lookup: CDR1 LGHNA, CDR2 YNFKEQ. CDR3 loop: CASSQGAQQATIEKLFF. CDR3 coding DNA: TGTGCCAGCAGCCAAGGGGCACAGCAAGCAACTATTGAAAAACTGTTTTTT.

This clonotype was counted a few times. J is TRBJ2-4 and V is TRBV21-1; the D call of TRBD1 is as the table states it, not checked on the DNA. TRBV21-1 is flagged as a pseudogene. CDR3 length: 14 amino acids. Here the CDR3 reads CASSNGAAKNIQYF. CDR3 bases: TGTGCCAGCAGCAACGGGGCCGCCAAAAACATTCAGTACTTC.

J is TRBJ1-2 and V is TRBV6-5; D might be TRBD1 (5 bases). The CDR3 spans 13 residues. The germline gives CDR1 MNHEY, CDR2 SVGAGI. Trimming cost V 7 bases and J 14 bases, with 23 bases left between them. The CDR3 region is CASTADGHPAYTF. CDR3 DNA sequence: TGTGCCAGCACCGCGGACGGACACCCGGCATATACCTTC.

On this clonotype itself: This is likely a read error, given that the CDR3 carries no conserved phenylalanine or tryptophan at its end. The rearrangement joins TRBV5-1 to TRBJ2-3; no definite D call. This CDR3 comprises 14 residues. Trimming left V 0 bases short and J 2 bases short, with 7 bases between. CDR1 is SGHRS and CDR2 is YFSETQ in the germline V gene. The CDR3 DNA is TGCGCCAGCAGCTTGGCCGGGTCCACAGATACGCAGTATTAT. This encodes CASSLAGSTDTQYY.

The sample holds one count of this clonotype. The CDR3 end shows no conserved phenylalanine or tryptophan, and so a read error is likely. The V call is TRBV11-2, the J call TRBJ1-1; TRBD1 aligns across 12 bases. The CDR3 is 17 residues long. The V and J ends lost 1 base and 3 bases, in that order; junction bases with no gene match: 6. Germline CDR1 is SGHAT and CDR2 is FQNNGV. The CDR3 bases are TGTGCCAGCAGCTTAGCCGGGGACAGGGGGCAGTACACTGAAGCTTTCTGT. It is translated as CASSLAGDRGQYTEAFC.

The V and J genes are TRBV11-2 and TRBJ2-2, with TRBD1 as a possible D gene (5 bases). Germline V gene lookup returns CDR1 SGHAT and CDR2 FQNNGV. Trimming pared 11 bases from V and 4 bases from J, leaving 23 bases between. This CDR3 region has 16 residues. CDR3 protein: CAGGLPLTRGTGELFF. The CDR3, as DNA: TGTGCCGGCGGCCTTCCTCTCACAAGGGGCACCGGGGAGCTGTTTTTT.

In regard to this clonotype: It may be a read error: a sequence one base away is much more abundant. The rearrangement joins TRBV30 to TRBJ1-5, with D uncertain. CDR3 length equals 15 residues. From germline, CDR1 is GTSNPN and CDR2 SVGIG (reference sequence). The CDR3 DNA reads as TGTGCCTGGAGTGTACTGTCACAGTCGCATCAGCCCCACCATTTT. Translating it yields CAWSVLSQSHQPHHF. The full variable domain, with the rest looked up from reference TRBV30 and TRBJ1-5, is SQTIHQWPATLVQPVGSPLSLECTVEGTSNPNLYWYRQAAGRGLQLLFYSVGIGQISSEVPQNLSASRPQDRQFILSSKKLLLSDSGFYLCAWSVLSQSHQPHHFGDGTRLSIL.

This clonotype was seen many times. This chain uses TRBV28 with TRBJ2-7, with D uncertain. The CDR3 sequence is 10 residues long. V was pared by 2 bases and J by 5 bases, with 1 base between. The V gene's germline CDR1 is MDHEN and CDR2 SYDVKM. The CDR3 DNA reads as TGTGCCAGCAGTTTAAACGAGCAGTACTTC. This sequence encodes CASSLNEQYF.

This clonotype was counted at least ten times. J is TRBJ2-1 and V is TRBV5-6; D gene uncertain. The length of the CDR3 is 16 residues. Germline-derived CDR1 and CDR2 are SGHDT and YYEEEE. Trimming pared 0 bases from V and 1 base from J, leaving 11 bases between. This CDR3 reads CASSLESPTSYNEQFF. As DNA, the CDR3 is TGTGCCAGCAGCTTGGAGAGCCCGACGTCCTACAATGAGCAGTTCTTC.

This clonotype was seen a handful of times. The junction departs from germline at one end; a sequencing error may be responsible. The V call is TRBV11-2, the J call TRBJ2-2, with D perhaps matching TRBD2 (5 bases). The germline V gene encodes CDR1 SGHAT and CDR2 FQNNGV. The CDR3 extends over 14 amino acids. This chain's CDR3 is CASNYQWNTGELFF. In nucleotides, the CDR3 is TGTGCCAGCAATTATCAATGGAACACCGGGGAGCTGTTTTTC.

Comment on this clonotype: A read error may be the cause here, since a much bigger clone is one base away. The gene calls are TRBV12-5 and TRBJ2-1, with no clear D. The CDR3 has 14 residues. The V gene lost 8 bases and the J gene lost 4 bases, with 15 bases spanning the gap. Germline V gene lookup returns CDR1 LGHNT and CDR2 FRNRAP. The CDR3: CASLPGILYNEQFF. The CDR3 bases are TGTGCTAGTCTCCCAGGCATACTATACAATGAGCAGTTCTTC.

The chain carries TRBV10-3 and TRBJ2-7; D unresolved. Per germline, CDR1 ENHRY and CDR2 SYGVKD. CDR3 size: 11 residues. Trimming cost V 10 bases and J 3 bases, with 10 bases left between them. The CDR3: CANGLDYEQYF. Written as DNA, the CDR3 is TGTGCCAATGGATTAGACTACGAGCAGTACTTC.

The V call is TRBV7-9, the J call TRBJ2-7; possibly TRBD1 for D (6 bases). V shed 5 bases and J shed 5 bases, with 19 bases lying between them. The CDR3 has 15 residues. Germline V lookup: CDR1 SEHNR, CDR2 FQNEAQ (reference sequence). CDR3 sequence (DNA): TGTGCCAGCAGCCCATTAAGGGGGACAATCCACGAGCAGTACTTC. Its translation is CASSPLRGTIHEQYF.